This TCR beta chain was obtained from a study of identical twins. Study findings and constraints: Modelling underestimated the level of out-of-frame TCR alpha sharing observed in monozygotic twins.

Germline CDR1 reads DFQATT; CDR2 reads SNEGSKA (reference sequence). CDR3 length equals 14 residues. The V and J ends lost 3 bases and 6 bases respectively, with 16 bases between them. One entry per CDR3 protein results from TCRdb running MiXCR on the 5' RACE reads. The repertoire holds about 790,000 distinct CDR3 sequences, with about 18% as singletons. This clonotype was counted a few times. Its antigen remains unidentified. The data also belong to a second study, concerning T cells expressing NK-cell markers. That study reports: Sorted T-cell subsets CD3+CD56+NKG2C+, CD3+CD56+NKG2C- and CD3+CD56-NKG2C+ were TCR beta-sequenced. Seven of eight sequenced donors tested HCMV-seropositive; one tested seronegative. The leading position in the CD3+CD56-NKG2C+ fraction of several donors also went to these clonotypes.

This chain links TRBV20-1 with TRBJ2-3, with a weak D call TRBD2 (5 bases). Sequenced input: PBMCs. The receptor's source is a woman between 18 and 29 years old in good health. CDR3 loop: CSARTTLTGDTQYF. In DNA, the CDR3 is TGCAGTGCTAGGACTACCCTGACTGGGGATACGCAGTATTTT.